This T cell receptor beta chain derives from a study of blood T cell repertoires in COVID-19. Overall study context: Some COVID-19 samples were acute and others convalescent; all came from the United States, Italy and Spain.

As originally analysed: Nucleated cell number was recorded as an estimate derived from reference gene primer amplification. TCRdb keeps only in-frame clones here, not all; method: immunoSEQ multiplex PCR. V, J and clone size were drawn from that table, and D and trimming were deduced from the DNA. The sample lists roughly 380,000 clones; roughly 86% were seen once. Germline V CDR1 and CDR2: LNHDA, SQIVND (reference sequence). Between the trimmed V and J ends, which lost 5 bases and 3 bases, there was a span of 8 bases. The CDR3 is 13 residues long. The sequencing sample was made of peripheral blood. The TCR comes from a human donor with acute or convalescent COVID-19. The donor label of this sample is uncertain. The V call is TRBV19, the J call TRBJ1-5; tentatively, D is TRBD1 (6 bases). CDR3 DNA sequence: TGTGCCAGTAGTGACAGGCTCAATCAGCCCCAGCATTTT. Protein product: CASSDRLNQPQHF.